The 2 T cell receptor beta chains below all came from one sample that was sequenced in a study of graft-versus-host responses after intestinal transplantation. Method: immunoSEQ multiplex PCR; TCRdb's copy keeps in-frame clones and lacks some. This table has approximately 97,000 clones, 85% to 95% appearing once. The antigens for these receptors are not known. This specimen was unstimulated CD8+ T cells sorted from spleen or lymph node cells, taken before transplant. The receptor set was obtained from a human donor who was the organ donor for an intestinal transplant.

This clone was observed a single time. The chain joins TRBV21-1 to TRBJ1-2; TRBD1 reflects the table's D call only, with no check against the DNA. TRBV21-1 is listed as a pseudogene. This CDR3 is built from 14 residues. This CDR3 reads CANARDTNNYGYTF. In DNA form, the CDR3 reads TGTGCCAACGCCCGGGACACGAATAACTATGGCTACACCTTC.

The V and J genes are TRBV12-5 and TRBJ2-6, with TRBD1 identical over 7 bases. CDR1 LGHNT and CDR2 FRNRAP come from the germline V gene. Trimming removed 2 bases from V and 3 bases from J; junction bases left unmatched: 10. The CDR3 length is 18 residues. Here the CDR3 DNA reads TGTGCTAGTGGTTTGACAGGACAGGAATGGGGTGGGGCCAACGTCCTGACTTTC. Its translation is CASGLTGQEWGGANVLTF.